The clone carrying this T cell receptor beta chain was picked up one time. What it binds is not known. These data are taken from a study of beta chain features in type 1 diabetes. The study, taken as a whole, reports: At VDJ recombination sites, type 1 diabetes patients had fewer insertions and more deleted nucleotides. Any HLA type influence on TCRB rearrangement was left unresolved here. Moderately but significantly shorter TCRB CDR3s were found in Type 1 diabetes patients in all four CD4+ subsets.

The entirety of the isolated RNA underwent reverse transcription, so expressed TCRB transcripts were sequenced. The protocol was immunoSEQ multiplex PCR, while the TCRdb copy is restricted to in-frame clones and leaves out a portion. The sample records around 260,000 clones, approximately 25% being singletons. J gave up 7 bases and V 1 base, and 1 base lay outside the gene matches. Germline loops: CDR1 MGHRA, CDR2 YSYEKL. The CDR3 totals 14 residues. This TCR was sampled from a woman aged 25 to 39 with type 1 diabetes. The sample consisted of naive CD4+ T cells from blood. The rearrangement joins TRBV4-1 to TRBJ2-2; 9 nucleotides match TRBD2. The CDR3 protein is CASSQGLAVGELFF. The CDR3 region has the DNA TGCGCCAGCAGCCAAGGACTAGCGGTCGGGGAGCTGTTTTTT.